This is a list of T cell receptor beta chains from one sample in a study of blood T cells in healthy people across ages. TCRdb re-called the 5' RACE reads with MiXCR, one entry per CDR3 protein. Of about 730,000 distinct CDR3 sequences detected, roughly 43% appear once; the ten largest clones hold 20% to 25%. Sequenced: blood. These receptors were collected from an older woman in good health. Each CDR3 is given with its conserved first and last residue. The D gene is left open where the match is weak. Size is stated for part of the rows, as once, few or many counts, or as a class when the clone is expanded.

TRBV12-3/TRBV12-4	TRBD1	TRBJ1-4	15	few	CASSTRQGPNEKLFF	TGTGCCAGCAGCACCCGACAGGGCCCTAATGAAAAACTGTTTTTT
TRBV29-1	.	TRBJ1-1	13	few	CSVPDSGGTEAFF	TGCAGCGTTCCGGACAGTGGAGGGACTGAAGCTTTCTTT
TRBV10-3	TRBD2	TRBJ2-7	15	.	CAIRGGTSSSYEQYF	TGTGCCATCAGGGGTGGGACTAGCAGTTCCTACGAGCAGTACTTC
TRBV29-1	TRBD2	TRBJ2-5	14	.	CSVDSGRTRNEQYF	TGCAGCGTTGATAGCGGGAGGACCAGGAATGAGCAGTACTTC
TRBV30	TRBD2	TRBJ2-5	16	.	CAWGTLGTSGGATQYF	TGTGCCTGGGGGACCTTGGGGACTAGCGGGGGGGCGACCCAGTACTTC
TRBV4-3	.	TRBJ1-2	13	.	CASSQEQGFGYTF	TGCGCCAGCAGCCAAGAACAGGGATTCGGCTACACCTTC
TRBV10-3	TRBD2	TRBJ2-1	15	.	CAISEGLAAGNEQFF	TGTGCCATCAGTGAGGGGCTAGCGGCAGGGAATGAGCAGTTCTTC
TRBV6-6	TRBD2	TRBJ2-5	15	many	CASSSPAGGRETQYF	TGTGCCAGCAGTTCACCAGCGGGGGGTCGAGAGACCCAGTACTTC
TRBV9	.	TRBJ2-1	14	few	CASSVTGGHNEQFF	TGTGCCAGCAGCGTTACGGGGGGCCACAATGAGCAGTTCTTC
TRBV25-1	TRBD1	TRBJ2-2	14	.	CASIRTGSTGELFF	TGTGCCAGCATAAGGACAGGGAGCACCGGGGAGCTGTTTTTT
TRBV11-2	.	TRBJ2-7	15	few	CASSHSDSLSYEQYF	TGTGCCAGCAGCCATTCCGATTCACTCTCCTACGAGCAGTACTTC
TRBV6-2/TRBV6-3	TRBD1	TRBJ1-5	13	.	CASSQDREQPQHF	TGTGCCAGCAGCCAGGACAGGGAGCAGCCCCAGCATTTT
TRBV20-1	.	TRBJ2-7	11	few	CSASAGYEQYF	TGCAGTGCTAGTGCTGGCTACGAGCAGTACTTC
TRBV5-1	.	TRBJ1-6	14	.	CASSLDRAQGPLHF	TGCGCCAGCAGCTTGGACAGGGCACAAGGACCCCTCCACTTT
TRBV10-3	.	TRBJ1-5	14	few	CAISARQENQPQHF	TGTGCCATCTCCGCCCGGCAGGAGAATCAGCCCCAGCATTTT
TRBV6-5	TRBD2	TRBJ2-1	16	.	CASSYSIEPLAGEQFF	TGTGCCAGCAGTTACTCGATTGAGCCCCTAGCGGGAGAGCAGTTCTTC
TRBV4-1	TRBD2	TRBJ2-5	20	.	CASSPTYGLAGNPNQETQYF	TGCGCCAGCAGCCCTACTTACGGACTAGCGGGGAACCCAAACCAAGAGACCCAGTACTTC
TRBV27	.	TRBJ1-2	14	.	CASSPWEGPLGYTF	TGTGCCAGCAGCCCTTGGGAGGGACCCCTTGGCTACACCTTC
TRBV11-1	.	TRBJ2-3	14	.	CASSLMGNTDTQYF	TGTGCCAGCAGCTTAATGGGGAACACAGATACGCAGTATTTT
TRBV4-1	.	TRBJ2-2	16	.	CASSQEWSGNTGELFF	TGCGCCAGCAGCCAAGAATGGTCCGGGAACACCGGGGAGCTGTTTTTT
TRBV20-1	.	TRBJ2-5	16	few	CSAPPGAATYQETQYF	TGCAGTGCGCCCCCTGGGGCGGCAACGTACCAAGAGACCCAGTACTTC
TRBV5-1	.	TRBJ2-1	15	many	CASSLGREVYNEQFF	TGCGCCAGCAGCTTGGGCAGGGAGGTCTACAATGAGCAGTTCTTC
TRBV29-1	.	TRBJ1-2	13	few	CSVAGTLNYGYTF	TGCAGCGTCGCCGGGACACTAAACTATGGCTACACCTTC
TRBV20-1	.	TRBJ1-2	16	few	CSAIKAGTGANYGYTF	TGCAGTGCTATTAAAGCCGGGACGGGGGCTAACTATGGCTACACCTTC
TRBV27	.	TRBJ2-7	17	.	CASSLKGLGQSSYEQYF	TGTGCCAGCAGTTTAAAAGGCCTGGGGCAAAGCTCCTACGAGCAGTACTTC
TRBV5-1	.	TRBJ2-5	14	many	CASSYGQNQETQYF	TGCGCCAGCAGTTACGGACAGAACCAAGAGACCCAGTACTTC
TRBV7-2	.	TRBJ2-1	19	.	CASSLVFGGSFYSYNEQFF	TGTGCCAGCAGCTTAGTTTTCGGAGGGTCCTTCTACTCCTACAATGAGCAGTTCTTC
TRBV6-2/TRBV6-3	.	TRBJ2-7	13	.	CASSDISLNEQYF	TGTGCCAGCAGTGACATCTCTCTGAACGAGCAGTACTTC
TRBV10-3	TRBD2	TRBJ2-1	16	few	CAIRGGLAGDGHEQFF	TGTGCCATCAGGGGTGGACTAGCGGGAGATGGTCATGAGCAGTTCTTC